One and the same sample provided the 17 T cell receptor beta chains below, sequenced in a study of T cell responses to AZD1222 COVID-19 vaccine (dated by TCRdb to 2020 to 2023). Libraries were prepared through the immunoSEQ multiplex PCR assay. Imported from immuneACCESS, the table was reduced by TCRdb to in-frame sequences with V and J called. These copies leave out some clones; in studies compared against another copy, an unresolved V gene accounts for under half, and the cause of the remainder is not known. This sample holds 150,000 to 200,000 clones; 90% to 95% were observed only once. The ten largest account for about 9.3% of the sample. The time point label of this sample denotes: baseline before first vaccination. The sequencing here drew on peripheral blood, taken on day 0 of AZD1222 vaccination. The receptors here all came from an adult in good health.

The chain recombines TRBV14 with TRBJ1-3; 9 positions match TRBD1. The V segment lost 1 base and the J segment 5 bases; nucleotides outside the gene matches: 6. CDR3 size: 16 residues. From germline, CDR1 is SGHDN and CDR2 FVKESK. Here the CDR3 reads CASSQVPGTGRNTIYF. In DNA form, the CDR3 reads TGTGCCAGCAGCCAAGTCCCCGGGACAGGGAGAAACACCATATATTTT.

V and J are TRBV5-8 and TRBJ2-7; 10 bases are a match to TRBD2. Germline V gene sequence: CDR1 SGHTS, CDR2 YDEGEE. The CDR3 runs 17 residues. V lost 1 base to trimming and J lost 7 bases; unmatched junction nucleotides: 14. The CDR3 sequence is CASSLRQGLAGAEEQYF. The CDR3 region has the DNA TGTGCCAGCAGCTTGAGACAGGGGCTAGCGGGAGCTGAAGAGCAGTACTTC.

This chain uses TRBV5-1 with TRBJ1-1; D not resolved. CDR1 is SGHRS, CDR2 YFSETQ, per germline. Trimming stripped 2 bases from V and 3 bases from J, with 8 bases between. The CDR3 runs 13 residues. The DNA of the CDR3 is TGCGCCAGCAGCTTATGGGGAGACACTGAAGCTTTCTTT. This sequence encodes CASSLWGDTEAFF.

The chain joins TRBV5-4 to TRBJ1-6, with 8 bases lining up with TRBD1. The CDR3 covers 16 residues. V dropped 2 bases and J dropped 6; count of bases not matched to a gene: 7. Germline CDR1 reads SGHNT; CDR2 reads YYREEE (reference sequence). The CDR3 here is CASSFVRGLVNSPLHF. In nucleotides, the CDR3 is TGTGCCAGCAGCTTCGTCAGGGGGCTGGTTAATTCACCCCTCCACTTT.

This clone was found once. The chain links TRBV7-8 to TRBJ1-1; unclear D gene. Germline loops: CDR1 SGHVS, CDR2 FQNEAQ. The CDR3 runs 14 residues. Deletions cut 1 base from V and 3 bases from J, with 9 bases between. CDR3 in amino acids: CASSLGWGYTEAFF. The DNA of the CDR3 is TGTGCCAGCAGCTTAGGTTGGGGTTACACTGAAGCTTTCTTT.

This chain joins TRBV24-1 and TRBJ2-3, with 8 bases matching TRBD2. V shed 10 bases and J 2 bases; nucleotides not matched to a gene: 7. The CDR3 extends over 14 amino acids. Germline V CDR1 and CDR2: KGHDR, SFDVKD. CDR3 residues: CATSGGVPTDTQYF. The CDR3 region has the DNA TGTGCCACGTCGGGGGGGGTGCCCACAGATACGCAGTATTTT.

This chain links TRBV12-5 with TRBJ2-1, with a possible D match to TRBD2 (5 bases). Trimming removed 0 bases at V and 0 bases at J, with 6 bases between. CDR3 length equals 15 residues. Germline V CDR1 and CDR2: LGHNT, FRNRAP. The CDR3 here is CASGLVGSSYNEQFF. As DNA, the CDR3 is TGTGCTAGTGGTTTGGTAGGGAGCTCCTACAATGAGCAGTTCTTC.

In this sample, this clone turned up once. This chain joins TRBV13 and TRBJ2-2; no clear D gene. Germline V gene data show CDR1 as PRHDT and CDR2 as FYEKMQ (reference sequence). The CDR3 totals 15 residues. The V end lost 0 bases, the J end lost 1 base, and 6 bases lay between the germline ends. CDR3 bases: TGTGCCAGCAGCTTAGGCCCGGGGAACACCGGGGAGCTGTTTTTT. Translating it yields CASSLGPGNTGELFF.

This chain joins TRBV6-5 and TRBJ1-2; D might be TRBD1 (6 bases). The CDR3 length is 15 residues. V lost 9 bases and J lost 4, with 21 bases in between. Germline V lookup: CDR1 MNHEY, CDR2 SVGAGI. The CDR3 loop is CASSEQGRGSYGYTF. The CDR3, as DNA: TGTGCCAGTTCTGAACAGGGCCGGGGGTCCTATGGCTACACCTTC.

The rearrangement uses TRBV5-6 and TRBJ1-4, with a tentative D call TRBD1 (6 bases). V dropped 6 bases and J dropped 4 bases, with 13 bases sitting between them. This CDR3 contains 14 residues. Per germline, CDR1 SGHDT and CDR2 YYEEEE. Here the CDR3 DNA reads TGTGCCAGCAAACGCAGGGGTATTAATGAAAAACTGTTTTTT. Translating it yields CASKRRGINEKLFF.

The chain has TRBV4-3 and TRBJ2-5, with D possibly TRBD1 on 7 matching bases. The V and J ends lost 1 base and 5 bases respectively, with 11 bases between them. The germline V gene has CDR1 LGHNA and CDR2 YSLEER. The CDR3 consists of 14 residues. CDR3 protein: CASSQVTGRETQYF. The CDR3 DNA reads TGCGCCAGCAGCCAAGTGACAGGGAGGGAGACCCAGTACTTC.

The chain couples TRBV10-3 to TRBJ2-7; D unclear. V lost 3 bases, J lost 2 bases, and 5 bases lay in between. The CDR3 length is 12 residues. Germline V gene lookup returns CDR1 ENHRY and CDR2 SYGVKD. For the CDR3, the DNA is TGTGCCATCAGTGACGGTCCCTACGAGCAGTACTTC. Translating it yields CAISDGPYEQYF.

The chain uses TRBV3-1 (or the pseudogene TRBV3-2) and TRBJ1-6; 7 bases fit TRBD1. Germline assignment: CDR1 LGHDT and CDR2 YNNKEL (reference sequence). The CDR3 spans 17 residues. V lost 0 bases to trimming and J lost 4 bases; unmatched junction nucleotides: 6. DNA for the CDR3: TGTGCCAGCAGCCAAGATGGGACAGCGAGATATAATTCACCCCTCCACTTT. This encodes CASSQDGTARYNSPLHF.

The chain couples TRBV19 to TRBJ2-5; 12 bases are shared with TRBD1. V was clipped by 4 bases and J by 5 bases; unmatched bases: 5. The CDR3 spans 15 residues. Germline CDR1 LNHDA, CDR2 SQIVND (reference sequence). CDR3 in DNA: TGTGCCAGTAGTAGGGGACAGGGGGCCAGGGAGACCCAGTACTTC. It translates to CASSRGQGARETQYF.

The rearrangement links TRBV7-3 to TRBJ2-2; no definite D call. V lost 2 bases, J lost 2 bases, and 6 bases lay in between. The CDR3 runs to 14 residues. From germline, CDR1 is SGHTA and CDR2 FQGTGA. This CDR3 reads CASSLPANTGELFF. CDR3 DNA: TGTGCCAGCAGCTTACCAGCCAACACCGGGGAGCTGTTTTTT.

J is TRBJ2-7 and V is TRBV14, with 7 bases aligning to TRBD2. This CDR3 is 16 amino acids long. The germline CDR1 and CDR2 sequences are SGHDN and FVKESK. J was trimmed by 6 bases and V by 0 bases; bases with no gene match: 11. The CDR3 bases are TGTGCCAGCAGCCAAGATAGTCTGCGCGGGAGACGCGAGCAGTACTTC. Its translation: CASSQDSLRGRREQYF.

This chain joins TRBV2 and TRBJ1-2; TRBD1 is a possible D gene (5 bases). The V gene's germline CDR1 is SNHLY and CDR2 FYNNEI. Trimming removed 5 bases at V and 6 bases at J, with 16 bases between. The CDR3 totals 14 residues. CDR3 sequence reads: CASSTPRVGNGYTF. The CDR3 bases are TGTGCCAGCAGTACCCCCAGGGTGGGGAATGGCTACACCTTC.